The T cell receptor (beta chain) described here comes from a study of CD39 and CD103 CD8 tumor-infiltrating T cells. As for the study in general: An ovarian cancer patient and a couple of HNSCC patients had repertoire comparisons shown. Study-level points and caveats: Unlike DN TIL clonotypes, DP TIL clonotypes seldom appeared in blood.

CD39 and CD103 defined DN, SP and DP subsets of CD3+CD4-CD8+CD45RA- TILs. A word on this clone: Its antigen is currently unknown.

DNA input per subset was about 10,000 to 100,000 sorted cells. This table comes from immunoSEQ multiplex PCR, and its TCRdb copy is limited to in-frame clones, with some not included. The sample records about 3,000 clones, roughly 80% being singletons. CDR3 length: 13 residues. Unmatched junction bases numbered 2, after V lost 4 bases and J lost 2 bases. From germline, CDR1 is MGHRA and CDR2 YSYEKL. The gene calls are TRBV4-1 and TRBJ2-7; 7 bases are shared with TRBD1. Material for sequencing was CD39- CD103- CD8+ T cells sorted from the tumor. Indicated subset: CD103-CD39- double-negative CD45RA- CD8 T cells. This TCR was recovered from a human donor with head and neck squamous cell carcinoma. The CDR3 protein is CASSPGGTYEQYF. CDR3 DNA: TGCGCCAGCAGCCCAGGGGGAACCTACGAGCAGTACTTC.